The clone carrying this T cell receptor (beta chain) was counted only a few times. Antigen specificity is unknown. This entry belongs to a study of identical twins. Overall study results and limits: Researchers caution that invariant MAIT and iNKT cells could partly confound zero-insertion analyses.

In TCRdb, the 5' RACE reads were re-called with MiXCR into one record per CDR3 protein. The sample records 240,000 or so distinct CDR3 sequences, over 9.5% being singletons. Germline-derived CDR1 and CDR2 are SGHRS and YFSETQ. The CDR3 has 17 residues. The V gene end was trimmed by 4 bases and the J gene end by 1 base; junction bases not matched to a gene: 9. These data also formed part of another study, on yellow fever vaccine responses in identical twins.

V usage is TRBV5-1 and J usage is TRBJ2-2; 8 nucleotides match TRBD1. The sequence was obtained from a woman under 30 in good health. The sample comprised memory (CD45RO+) T cells sorted from blood. As DNA, the CDR3 is TGCGCCAGCAGCCATTGGACAGGGTTGAGGAACACCGGGGAGCTGTTTTTT. Protein product: CASSHWTGLRNTGELFF. The full variable domain, rest sourced from reference TRBV5-1 and TRBJ2-2, is KAGVTQTPRYLIKTRGQQVTLSCSPISGHRSVSWYQQTPGQGLQFLFEYFSETQRNKGNFPGRFSGRQFSNSRSEMNVSTLELGDSALYLCASSHWTGLRNTGELFFGEGSRLTVL.